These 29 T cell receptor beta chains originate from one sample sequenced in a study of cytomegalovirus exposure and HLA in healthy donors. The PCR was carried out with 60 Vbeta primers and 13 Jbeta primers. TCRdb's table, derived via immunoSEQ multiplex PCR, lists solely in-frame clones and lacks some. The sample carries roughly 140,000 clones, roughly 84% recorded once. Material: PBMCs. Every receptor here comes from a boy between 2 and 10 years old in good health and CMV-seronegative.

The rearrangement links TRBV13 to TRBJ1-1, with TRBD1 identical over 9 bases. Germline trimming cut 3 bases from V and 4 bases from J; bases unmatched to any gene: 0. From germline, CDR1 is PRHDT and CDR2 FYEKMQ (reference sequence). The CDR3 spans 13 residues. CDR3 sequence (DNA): TGTGCCAGCAGCTTGACAGGGGGCACTGAAGCTTTCTTT. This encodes CASSLTGGTEAFF.

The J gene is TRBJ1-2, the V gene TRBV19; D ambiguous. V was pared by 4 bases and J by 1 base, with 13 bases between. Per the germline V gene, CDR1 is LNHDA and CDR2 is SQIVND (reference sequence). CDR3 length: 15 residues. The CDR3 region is CASSTRGQNNYGYTF. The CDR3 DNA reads TGTGCCAGTAGTACCCGAGGGCAAAATAACTATGGCTACACCTTC.

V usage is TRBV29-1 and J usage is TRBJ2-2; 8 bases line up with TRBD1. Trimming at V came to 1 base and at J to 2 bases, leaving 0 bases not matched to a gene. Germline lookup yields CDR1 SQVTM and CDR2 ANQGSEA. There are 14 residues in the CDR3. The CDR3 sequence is CSVEAGGNTGELFF. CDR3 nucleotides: TGCAGCGTTGAAGCAGGGGGCAACACCGGGGAGCTGTTTTTT.

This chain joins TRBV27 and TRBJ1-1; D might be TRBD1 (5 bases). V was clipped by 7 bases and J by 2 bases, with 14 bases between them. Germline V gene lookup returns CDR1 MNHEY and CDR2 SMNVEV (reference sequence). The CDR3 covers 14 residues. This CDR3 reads CASKYPGINTEAFF. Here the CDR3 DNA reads TGTGCCAGCAAATACCCAGGGATTAACACTGAAGCTTTCTTT.

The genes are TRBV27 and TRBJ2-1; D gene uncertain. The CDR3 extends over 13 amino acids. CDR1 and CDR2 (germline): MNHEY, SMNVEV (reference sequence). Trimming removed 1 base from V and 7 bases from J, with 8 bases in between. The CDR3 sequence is CASSLFAGNEQFF. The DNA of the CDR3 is TGTGCCAGCAGTTTATTCGCCGGTAATGAGCAGTTCTTC.

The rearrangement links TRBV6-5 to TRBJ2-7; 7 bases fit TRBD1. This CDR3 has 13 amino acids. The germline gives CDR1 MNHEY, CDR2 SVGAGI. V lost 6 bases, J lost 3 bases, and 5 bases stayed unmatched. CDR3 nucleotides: TGTGCCAGCAGACCGACAGGGATCTACGAGCAGTACTTC. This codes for CASRPTGIYEQYF.

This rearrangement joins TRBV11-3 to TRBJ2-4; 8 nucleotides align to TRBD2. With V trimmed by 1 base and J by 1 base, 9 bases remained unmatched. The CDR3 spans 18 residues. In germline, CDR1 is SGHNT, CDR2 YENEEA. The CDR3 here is CASSLVPGGFGAKNIQYF. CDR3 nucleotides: TGTGCCAGCAGCTTAGTCCCGGGGGGGTTCGGGGCCAAAAACATTCAGTACTTC.

This CDR3 reads CASSPDGGRGNTIYF. The CDR3 nucleotides read TGCGCCAGCAGCCCCGACGGGGGGCGAGGAAACACCATATATTTT. This chain uses TRBV5-1 with TRBJ1-3; D is possibly TRBD1 (6 bases). Germline V gene data show CDR1 as SGHRS and CDR2 as YFSETQ. V was cut by 4 bases and J by 4 bases, with 15 bases left in between. CDR3 length: 15 residues.

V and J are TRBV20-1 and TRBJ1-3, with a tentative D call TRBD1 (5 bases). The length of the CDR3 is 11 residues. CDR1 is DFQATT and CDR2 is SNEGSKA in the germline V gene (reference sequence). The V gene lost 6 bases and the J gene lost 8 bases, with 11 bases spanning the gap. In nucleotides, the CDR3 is TGCAGTGCGCTAACAGGCGACACCATATATTTT. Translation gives CSALTGDTIYF.

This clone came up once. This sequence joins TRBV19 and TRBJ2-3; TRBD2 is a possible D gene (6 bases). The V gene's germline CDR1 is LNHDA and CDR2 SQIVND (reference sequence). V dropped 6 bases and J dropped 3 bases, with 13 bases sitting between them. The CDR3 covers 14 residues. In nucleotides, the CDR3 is TGTGCCAGTAGGCGGGGACCCGAGACAGATACGCAGTATTTT. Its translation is CASRRGPETDTQYF.

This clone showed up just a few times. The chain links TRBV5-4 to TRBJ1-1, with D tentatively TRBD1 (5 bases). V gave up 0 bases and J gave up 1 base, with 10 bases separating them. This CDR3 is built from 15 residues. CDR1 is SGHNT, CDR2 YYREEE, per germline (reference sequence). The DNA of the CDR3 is TGTGCCAGCAGCTTGGTCCTGGGGGGGAACACTGAAGCTTTCTTT. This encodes CASSLVLGGNTEAFF.

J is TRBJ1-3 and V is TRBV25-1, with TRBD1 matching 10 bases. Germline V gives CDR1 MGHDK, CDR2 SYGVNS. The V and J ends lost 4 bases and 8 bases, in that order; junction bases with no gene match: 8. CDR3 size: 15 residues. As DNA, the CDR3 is TGTGCCAGCAGTGGGGTGACAGGGGGCATAGACACCATATATTTT. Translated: CASSGVTGGIDTIYF.

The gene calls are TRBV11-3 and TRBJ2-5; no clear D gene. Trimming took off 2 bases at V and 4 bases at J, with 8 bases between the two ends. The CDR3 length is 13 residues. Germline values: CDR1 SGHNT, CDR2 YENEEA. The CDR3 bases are TGTGCCAGCAGCTTAATTAGCAGAGAGACCCAGTACTTC. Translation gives CASSLISRETQYF. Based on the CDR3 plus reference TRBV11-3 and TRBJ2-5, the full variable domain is EAGVVQSPRYKIIEKKQPVAFWCNPISGHNTLYWYLQNLGQGPELLIRYENEEAVDDSQLPKDRFSAERLKGVDSTLKIQPAELGDSAVYLCASSLISRETQYFGPGTRLLVL.

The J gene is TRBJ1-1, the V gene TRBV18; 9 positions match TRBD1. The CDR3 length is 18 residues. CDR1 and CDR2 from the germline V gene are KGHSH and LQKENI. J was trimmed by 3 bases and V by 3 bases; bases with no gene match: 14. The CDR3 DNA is TGTGCCAGCTCACCTCCGAGGGGGGACAGGGTCTACGACACTGAAGCTTTCTTT. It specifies CASSPPRGDRVYDTEAFF.

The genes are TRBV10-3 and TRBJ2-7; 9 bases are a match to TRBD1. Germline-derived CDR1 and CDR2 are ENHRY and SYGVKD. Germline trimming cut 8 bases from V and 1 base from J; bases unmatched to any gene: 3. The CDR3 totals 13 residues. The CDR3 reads CAIAGTGSYEQYF. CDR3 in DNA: TGTGCCATCGCCGGGACAGGGTCCTACGAGCAGTACTTC.

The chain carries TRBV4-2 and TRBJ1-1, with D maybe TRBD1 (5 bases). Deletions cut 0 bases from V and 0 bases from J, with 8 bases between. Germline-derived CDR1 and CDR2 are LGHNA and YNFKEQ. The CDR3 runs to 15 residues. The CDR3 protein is CASSQERGMNTEAFF. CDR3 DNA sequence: TGTGCCAGCAGCCAAGAGCGGGGGATGAACACTGAAGCTTTCTTT.

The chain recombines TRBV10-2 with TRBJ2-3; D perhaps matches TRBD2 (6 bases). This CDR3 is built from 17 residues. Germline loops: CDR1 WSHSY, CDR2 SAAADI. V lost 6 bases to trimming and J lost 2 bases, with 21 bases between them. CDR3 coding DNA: TGCGCCAGCAGCGACTCCGTCTTGGGACTCGACACAGATACGCAGTATTTT. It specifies CASSDSVLGLDTDTQYF.

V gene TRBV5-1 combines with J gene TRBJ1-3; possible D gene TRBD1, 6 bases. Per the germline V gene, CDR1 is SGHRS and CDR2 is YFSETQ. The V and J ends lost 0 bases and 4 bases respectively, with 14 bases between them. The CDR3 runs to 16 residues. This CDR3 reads CASSLEGGHRGNTIYF. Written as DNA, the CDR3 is TGCGCCAGCAGCTTGGAAGGGGGACACAGAGGAAACACCATATATTTT.

The chain's CDR3 is CASSKAGASGGENEQFF. The CDR3 nucleotides read TGTGCCAGCAGCAAAGCGGGGGCTAGCGGAGGGGAGAATGAGCAGTTCTTC. The chain recombines TRBV21-1 with TRBJ2-1; TRBD2 is taken as the D call from the table, unchecked against the DNA. TRBV21-1 is classified as a pseudogene. The CDR3 has 17 amino acids.

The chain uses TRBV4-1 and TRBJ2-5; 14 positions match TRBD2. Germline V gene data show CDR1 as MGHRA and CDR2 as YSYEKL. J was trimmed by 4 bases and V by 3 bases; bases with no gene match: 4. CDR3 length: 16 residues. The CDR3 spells CASSHRLAGGAETQYF. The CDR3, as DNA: TGCGCCAGCAGCCATAGACTAGCGGGGGGGGCAGAGACCCAGTACTTC.

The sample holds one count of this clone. The CDR3 here is CASSFSGYYEQYF. DNA for the CDR3: TGTGCCAGCAGCTTTTCGGGTTACTACGAGCAGTACTTC. V and J are TRBV11-2 and TRBJ2-7; no reliable D call. This CDR3 has 13 amino acids. Germline lookup yields CDR1 SGHAT and CDR2 FQNNGV. V gave up 3 bases and J gave up 3 bases, with 9 bases separating them. The variable domain in full, completed from reference TRBV11-2 and TRBJ2-7, reads EAGVAQSPRYKIIEKRQSVAFWCNPISGHATLYWYQQILGQGPKLLIQFQNNGVVDDSQLPKDRFSAERLKGVDSTLKIQPAKLEDSAVYLCASSFSGYYEQYFGPGTRLTVT.

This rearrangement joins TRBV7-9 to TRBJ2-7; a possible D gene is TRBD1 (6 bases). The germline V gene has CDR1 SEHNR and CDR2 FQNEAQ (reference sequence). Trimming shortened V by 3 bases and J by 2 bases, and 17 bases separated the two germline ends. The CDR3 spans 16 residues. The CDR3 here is CASSFSSQGITYEQYF. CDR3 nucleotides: TGTGCCAGCAGCTTCTCTTCCCAGGGGATTACCTACGAGCAGTACTTC.

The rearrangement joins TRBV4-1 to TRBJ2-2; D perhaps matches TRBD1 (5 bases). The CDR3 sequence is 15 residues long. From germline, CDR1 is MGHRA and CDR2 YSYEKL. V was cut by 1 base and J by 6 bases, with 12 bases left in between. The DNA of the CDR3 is TGCGCCAGCAGCCAAGTACCAGGGAAGGCCGGGGAGCTGTTTTTT. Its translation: CASSQVPGKAGELFF.

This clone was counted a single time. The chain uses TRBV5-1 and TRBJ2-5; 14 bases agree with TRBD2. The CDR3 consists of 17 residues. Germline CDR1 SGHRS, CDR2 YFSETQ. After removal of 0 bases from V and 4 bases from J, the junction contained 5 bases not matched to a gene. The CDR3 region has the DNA TGCGCCAGCAGCTTGGGACTAGCGGGAGGGCGGACAGAGACCCAGTACTTC. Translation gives CASSLGLAGGRTETQYF.

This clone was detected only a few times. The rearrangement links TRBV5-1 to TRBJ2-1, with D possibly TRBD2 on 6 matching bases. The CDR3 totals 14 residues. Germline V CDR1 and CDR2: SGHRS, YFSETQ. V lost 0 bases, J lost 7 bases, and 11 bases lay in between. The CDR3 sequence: CASSLVGGANEQFF. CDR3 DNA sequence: TGCGCCAGCAGCTTGGTGGGGGGAGCAAATGAGCAGTTCTTC.

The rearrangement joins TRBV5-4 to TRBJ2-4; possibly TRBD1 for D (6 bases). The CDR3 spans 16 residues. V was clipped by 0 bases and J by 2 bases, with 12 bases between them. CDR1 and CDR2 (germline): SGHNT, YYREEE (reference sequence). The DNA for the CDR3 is TGTGCCAGCAGCTTGGCGCCAGGGGTGACCAAAAACATTCAGTACTTC. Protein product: CASSLAPGVTKNIQYF.

CDR3 DNA sequence: TGTGCCAGCAGCTTAGCCACCGGGCTCGGGAATAATGAGCAGTTCTTC. This gives the protein CASSLATGLGNNEQFF. This sequence joins TRBV7-8 and TRBJ2-1, with D possibly TRBD2 on 5 matching bases. Trimming cost V 0 bases and J 7 bases, with 16 bases left between them. Germline V CDR1 and CDR2: SGHVS, FQNEAQ. The CDR3 is 16 amino acids.

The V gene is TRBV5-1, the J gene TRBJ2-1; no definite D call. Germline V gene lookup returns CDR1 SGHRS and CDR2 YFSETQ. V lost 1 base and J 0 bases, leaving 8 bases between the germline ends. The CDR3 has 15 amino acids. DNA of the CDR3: TGCGCCAGCAGCTTGCACTACCGCTCCTACAATGAGCAGTTCTTC. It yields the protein CASSLHYRSYNEQFF. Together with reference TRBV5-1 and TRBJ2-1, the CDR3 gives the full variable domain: KAGVTQTPRYLIKTRGQQVTLSCSPISGHRSVSWYQQTPGQGLQFLFEYFSETQRNKGNFPGRFSGRQFSNSRSEMNVSTLELGDSALYLCASSLHYRSYNEQFFGPGTRLTVL.

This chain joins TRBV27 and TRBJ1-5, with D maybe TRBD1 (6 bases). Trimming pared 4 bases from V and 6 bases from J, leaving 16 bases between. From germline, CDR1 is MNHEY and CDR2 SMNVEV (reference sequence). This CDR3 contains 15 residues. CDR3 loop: CASSSGSGVGQPQHF. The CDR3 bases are TGTGCCAGCAGTTCCGGATCAGGGGTGGGTCAGCCCCAGCATTTT.